This T cell receptor (beta chain) was identified in a study of shared clonotypes between healthy human individuals. Background on the study: Donor composition was two women and a few men, aged 18 to 49.

The CDR3 length is 14 residues. The germline V and J ends were trimmed by 4 bases and 4 bases, with 13 bases remaining between them. The V gene's germline CDR1 is MDHEN and CDR2 SYDVKM. Per the original data handling: In the immunoSEQ data, sequences were junction-only and lacked quality scores, so filtering differed. Assay: immunoSEQ multiplex PCR; the TCRdb copy retains only in-frame clones and omits some. The V and J calls and clone size are taken from that table; D and trimming were inferred from the DNA. The sample carries about half a million clones, about 84% recorded once. Study outcomes and limitations: The authors expected sequencing depth to affect clonotype sharing among donors. The represented genetic and exposure-history diversity was limited by the small number of donors.

In its sample, this clone was seen once. Its antigen is unidentified. The sequence was collected from a woman aged 40 to 50 in good health. Some clones in this sample may be carry-over from other donors' samples. This sequence joins TRBV28 and TRBJ1-1; possibly TRBD1 for D (6 bases). Sequencing was carried out using PBMCs. The CDR3 is CASSSPGESTEAFF. In DNA form, the CDR3 reads TGTGCCAGCAGTTCCCCAGGGGAGAGCACTGAAGCTTTCTTT.